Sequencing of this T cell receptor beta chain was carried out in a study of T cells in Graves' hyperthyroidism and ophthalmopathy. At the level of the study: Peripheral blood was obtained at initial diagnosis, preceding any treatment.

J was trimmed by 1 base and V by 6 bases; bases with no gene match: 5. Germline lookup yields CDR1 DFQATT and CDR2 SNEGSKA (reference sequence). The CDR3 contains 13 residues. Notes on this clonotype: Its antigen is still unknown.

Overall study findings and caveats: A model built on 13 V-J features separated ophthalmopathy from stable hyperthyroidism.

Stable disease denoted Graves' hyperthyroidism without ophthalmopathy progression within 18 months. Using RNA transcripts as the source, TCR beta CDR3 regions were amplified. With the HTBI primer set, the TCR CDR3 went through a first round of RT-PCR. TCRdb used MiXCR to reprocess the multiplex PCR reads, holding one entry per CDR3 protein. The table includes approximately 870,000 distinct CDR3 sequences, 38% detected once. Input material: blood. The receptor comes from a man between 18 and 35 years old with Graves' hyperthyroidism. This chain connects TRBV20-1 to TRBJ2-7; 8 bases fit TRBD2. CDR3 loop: CSAIRGGSYEQYF. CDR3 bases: TGCAGTGCCATACGGGGGGGATCCTACGAGCAGTACTTC.